This passage covers 5 T cell receptor beta chains from one sample sequenced in a study of T-cell memory formation after mild COVID-19. TCRdb re-derived calls from the 5' RACE reads in MiXCR, one entry per CDR3 protein. Among 550,000 to 600,000 distinct CDR3 sequences, 15% to 20% were seen once, and the ten largest hold about 8.1%. The sample was PBMCs or a T cell subset sorted from them (not recorded which). These receptor sequences come from an adult woman who had mild COVID-19 (a few samples of this study predate the infection). Cell type and time point are not known.

This clonotype was counted a few times. CDR3 amino acids: CASSSRRLSGRAYNEQFF. Written as DNA, the CDR3 is TGTGCCAGCAGTTCCCGCCGTTTGAGCGGGAGGGCCTACAATGAGCAGTTCTTC. J is TRBJ2-1 and V is TRBV6-2 or TRBV6-3; 10 positions agree with TRBD2. Germline V lookup: CDR1 MNHEY, CDR2 SVGEGT. V dropped 4 bases and J dropped 2; count of bases not matched to a gene: 11. CDR3 length: 18 amino acids.

This chain uses TRBV7-6 with TRBJ1-5; 9 bases fit TRBD1. The CDR3 has 14 amino acids. CDR1 and CDR2 from the germline V gene are SGHVS and FNYEAQ. Losses at the gene ends were 4 bases for V and 5 bases for J; bases not matched to a gene: 3. DNA of the CDR3: TGTGCCAGCAGCTCCCGACAGGGGGATCAGCCCCAGCATTTT. Translating it yields CASSSRQGDQPQHF.

A few counts support this clonotype. The chain couples TRBV6-6 to TRBJ2-6; possibly TRBD2 for D (6 bases). This CDR3 has 14 amino acids. CDR1 MNHNY and CDR2 SVGAGI come from the germline V gene (reference sequence). Between the trimmed V and J ends, which lost 7 bases and 4 bases, there was a span of 11 bases. The CDR3 protein is CASKGLGGANVLTF. The CDR3, as DNA: TGTGCCAGCAAGGGACTTGGGGGGGCCAACGTCCTGACTTTC.

This clonotype was seen a handful of times. The chain joins TRBV6-6 to TRBJ2-3; TRBD1 aligns across 7 bases. Trimming at V came to 7 bases and at J to 4 bases, leaving 17 bases not matched to a gene. The germline CDR1 and CDR2 sequences are MNHNY and SVGAGI (reference sequence). The CDR3 runs to 17 residues. The CDR3 DNA reads TGTGCCAGCACCAACGTCGACCACAGGGGATTGTCAGATACGCAGTATTTT. Translating gives CASTNVDHRGLSDTQYF.

There are a few counts of this clonotype. The chain uses TRBV5-4 and TRBJ2-1; D is perhaps TRBD1 or TRBD2 (5 bases each). Trimming took 4 bases from V and 0 from J, leaving 14 bases between them. The CDR3 loop spans 16 amino acids. The germline V gene has CDR1 SGHNT and CDR2 YYREEE (reference sequence). CDR3 coding DNA: TGTGCCAGCAGCCCCGCTGTTGGGGGCTCCTACAATGAGCAGTTCTTC. It encodes CASSPAVGGSYNEQFF.